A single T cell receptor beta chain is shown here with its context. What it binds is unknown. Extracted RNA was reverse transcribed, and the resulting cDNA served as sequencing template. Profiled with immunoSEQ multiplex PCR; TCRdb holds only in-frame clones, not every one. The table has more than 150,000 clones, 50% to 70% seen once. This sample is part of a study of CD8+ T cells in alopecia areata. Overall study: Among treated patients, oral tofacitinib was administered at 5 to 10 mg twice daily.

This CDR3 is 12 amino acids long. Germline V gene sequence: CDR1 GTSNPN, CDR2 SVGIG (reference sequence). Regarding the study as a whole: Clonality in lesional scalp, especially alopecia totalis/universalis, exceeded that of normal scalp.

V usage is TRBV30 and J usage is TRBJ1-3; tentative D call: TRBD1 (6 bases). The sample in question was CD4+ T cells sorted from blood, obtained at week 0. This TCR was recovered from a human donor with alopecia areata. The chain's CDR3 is CATRGFGNTIYF. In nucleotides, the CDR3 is TGTGCGACAAGGGGGTTTGGAAACACCATATATTTT.